The rows below give T cell receptor beta chains drawn from one sample of a study of T cells after yellow fever vaccination. TCRdb processed the 5' RACE reads anew with MiXCR; each CDR3 protein has one entry. The table shows hundreds of thousands of distinct CDR3 sequences, with around 20% occurring only once. The sequenced sample was PBMCs, obtained before the yellow fever booster vaccination. These receptors all stem from a man aged 18 to 29 who received the YFV17D yellow fever vaccine. The CDR3 runs from the conserved cysteine through the conserved F or W. The order of the fields is J gene, V gene, D gene, clone size, CDR3 protein, CDR3 DNA. D genes are given only for firm matches. Size tells how often a clone was seen (once, few, many) or the class of an expanded clone, and some rows leave it out.

TRBJ2-7 TRBV5-1 - - CASSFGGGQAYEQYF TGCGCCAGCAGCTTCGGGGGAGGTCAGGCCTACGAGCAGTACTTC
TRBJ2-5 TRBV4-1 - - CASSQVLGPQTQYF TGCGCCAGCAGCCAGGTACTAGGTCCGCAGACCCAGTACTTC
TRBJ2-1 TRBV20-1 TRBD2 - CSARLAGTSYNEQFF TGCAGTGCGAGACTAGCGGGGACCTCTTACAATGAGCAGTTCTTC
TRBJ1-2 TRBV20-1 - few CSARGGRGTDYGYTF TGCAGTGCTAGGGGGGGCAGGGGAACGGACTATGGCTACACCTTC
TRBJ2-5 TRBV18 - - CASSPGSLTTETQYF TGTGCCAGCTCACCCGGGAGTCTCACTACAGAGACCCAGTACTTC
TRBJ2-7 TRBV20-1 - few CSARAPLLWDEQYF TGCAGTGCTAGAGCACCACTGCTATGGGACGAGCAGTACTTC
TRBJ2-1 TRBV5-1 TRBD1 - CASSAGQGEGEQFF TGCGCCAGCAGCGCCGGACAGGGGGAGGGTGAGCAGTTCTTC
TRBJ2-3 TRBV7-9 - few CASSYKAGADTQYF TGTGCCAGCAGCTACAAGGCAGGGGCAGATACGCAGTATTTT
TRBJ2-2 TRBV12-3/TRBV12-4 - many CASSLGGANTGELFF TGTGCCAGCAGTTTAGGGGGCGCGAACACCGGGGAGCTGTTTTTT
TRBJ1-5 TRBV21-1 - few CATGNNQPQHF TGTGCCACAGGGAATAATCAGCCCCAGCATTTT
TRBJ2-5 TRBV4-2 - few CASSQVGGEAETQYF TGTGCCAGCAGCCAAGTAGGCGGGGAGGCGGAGACCCAGTACTTC
TRBJ1-2 TRBV20-1 - few CSARVPRHFQHYTF TGCAGTGCTAGAGTCCCTAGACACTTCCAACACTACACCTTC
TRBJ2-3 TRBV10-3 - - CAISVGSPSTDTQYF TGTGCCATCAGTGTCGGCAGCCCTAGCACAGATACGCAGTATTTT
TRBJ2-3 TRBV10-3 - few CAISEPRGDTQYF TGTGCCATCAGTGAGCCTAGGGGAGATACGCAGTATTTT
TRBJ2-2 TRBV7-2 - few CASSLLRRANRELFF TGTGCCAGCAGCTTATTGCGGCGAGCGAACCGGGAGCTGTTTTTT
TRBJ2-7 TRBV18 - few CASSPPRGLSSYEQYF TGTGCCAGCTCCCCCCCACGGGGACTCAGCTCCTACGAGCAGTACTTC
TRBJ2-5 TRBV11-2 - - CASSSPWAGHVETQYF TGTGCCAGCAGCTCCCCCTGGGCGGGACACGTAGAGACCCAGTACTTC
TRBJ2-7 TRBV25-1 TRBD1 few CASSDEGQGSSYEQYF TGTGCCAGCAGTGATGAGGGACAGGGAAGCTCCTACGAGCAGTACTTC
TRBJ1-1 TRBV18 TRBD1 - CASLPGQGVITEAFF TGTGCCAGCCTCCCGGGACAGGGGGTTATCACTGAAGCTTTCTTT
TRBJ2-3 TRBV12-3/TRBV12-4 TRBD2 few CASSTGGVDTQYF TGTGCCAGCAGTACGGGGGGGGTAGATACGCAGTATTTT
TRBJ1-2 TRBV12-3/TRBV12-4 - - CASSSPDTGHYGYTF TGTGCCAGCAGTTCGCCCGATACAGGGCACTATGGCTACACCTTC
TRBJ1-2 TRBV7-2 TRBD1 - CASSLGNRGQGYTF TGTGCCAGCAGCTTAGGAAACAGGGGGCAAGGCTACACCTTC
TRBJ1-1 TRBV5-1 - - CASSRTGTPNTEAFF TGCGCCAGCAGCCGTACCGGGACACCGAACACTGAAGCTTTCTTT
TRBJ1-2 TRBV7-6 - - CASSFGGAHPDGYTF TGTGCCAGCAGCTTTGGGGGGGCCCACCCGGATGGCTACACCTTC
TRBJ1-5 TRBV19 - - CASSIWQGRNQPQHF TGTGCCAGTAGTATTTGGCAGGGGCGCAATCAGCCCCAGCATTTT
TRBJ1-1 TRBV28 - - CASSLLDSGNTEAFF TGTGCCAGCAGTTTATTAGACAGTGGGAACACTGAAGCTTTCTTT
TRBJ2-3 TRBV6-5 - few CASSYSAATTSTDTQYF TGTGCCAGCAGTTACTCGGCGGCCACAACTAGCACAGATACGCAGTATTTT
TRBJ2-1 TRBV7-9 - few CASSLEDRPPGEQFF TGTGCCAGCAGCTTAGAGGATAGGCCCCCCGGTGAGCAGTTCTTC
TRBJ2-1 TRBV4-3 - - CASAPRRRAHNEQFF TGCGCCAGCGCCCCACGCCGGCGAGCTCACAATGAGCAGTTCTTC
TRBJ2-4 TRBV7-9 TRBD1 - CASSSRMDRKNIQYF TGTGCCAGCAGCTCCCGAATGGACAGGAAAAACATTCAGTACTTC
TRBJ1-2 TRBV7-9 - - CASSPNLVGEGYTF TGTGCCAGCAGCCCTAACCTCGTTGGAGAGGGCTACACCTTC
TRBJ2-5 TRBV7-2 - few CASSLNWGYETQYF TGTGCCAGCAGCTTAAATTGGGGTTACGAGACCCAGTACTTC
TRBJ2-1 TRBV12-3/TRBV12-4 - many CASSSRGFYNEQFF TGTGCCAGCAGTTCAAGGGGTTTCTACAATGAGCAGTTCTTC
TRBJ2-1 TRBV9 TRBD2 - CASSVGGGLHNEQFF TGTGCCAGCAGCGTGGGCGGGGGGCTGCACAATGAGCAGTTCTTC
TRBJ1-1 TRBV29-1 TRBD1 few CSAHRGRQVNTEAFF TGCAGCGCCCACAGGGGGCGTCAGGTGAACACTGAAGCTTTCTTT
TRBJ1-2 TRBV12-3/TRBV12-4 TRBD1 - CASRREGGYYGYTF TGTGCCAGCAGGAGGGAAGGGGGCTACTATGGCTACACCTTC
TRBJ1-1 TRBV2 - - CASRGRGNTEAFF TGTGCCAGCAGAGGTAGGGGGAACACTGAAGCTTTCTTT
TRBJ2-3 TRBV5-6 TRBD1 few CASRDRLTTLADTQYF TGTGCCAGCAGGGACAGGCTCACCACCCTGGCGGATACGCAGTATTTT
TRBJ2-1 TRBV6-1 - - CASSDISEDYNEQFF TGTGCCAGCAGTGACATATCGGAGGACTACAATGAGCAGTTCTTC
TRBJ2-3 TRBV5-1 TRBD2 - CASSLEGRGARTDTQYF TGCGCCAGCAGCTTGGAAGGGCGGGGGGCTCGCACAGATACGCAGTATTTT
TRBJ2-7 TRBV5-6 - - CASVVRDNYEQYF TGTGCCAGCGTTGTCCGGGACAACTACGAGCAGTACTTC
TRBJ1-1 TRBV5-1 - few CASSLGTGLDTEAFF TGCGCCAGCAGCTTGGGAACGGGGCTGGACACTGAAGCTTTCTTT
TRBJ2-5 TRBV7-2 - - CASTTGVETQYF TGTGCCAGCACCACGGGGGTAGAGACCCAGTACTTC